This T cell receptor (beta chain) derives from a study of shared T cell receptors in the human thymus (dated by TCRdb to the early 2020s). In terms of the full investigation: The study examined how the human thymus generates shared, self-reactive T-cell receptor alpha chains.

The method was the immunoSEQ multiplex PCR assay. Here the immuneACCESS table is served through TCRdb, limited to in-frame sequences with V and J called. Missing clones are a known gap in these copies; in checked studies unresolved V genes cover under half, and the rest lacks a known reason. The sample records 600,000 to 900,000 clones, 80% to 90% of which are singletons. More than 0.008% of the sample belongs to the ten largest clones. The sample holds one count of this clone. Its specific antigen is unknown. The input lacks base qualities; no much larger clone sits a single base away. The same sample was also studied in work on human thymus T cells. The second study, in turn, reports: Immunologically healthy infants undergoing open corrective cardiac surgery for congenital heart defects in Finland were used as donors. Thymus tissue was obtained as surgical resects removed during corrective cardiac surgery. V and J gene segment usage appeared biased in both thymic and peripheral blood repertoires. The related research found that thymic TCR repertoires overlapped highly between unrelated individuals. The study characterized TCR alpha and beta repertoires from about 8 infant thymus samples and a few related peripheral blood samples. Donor ages ranging from 7 to 244 days were recorded, and over 5 male and a couple of female infants were included in the cohort. Thymocytes were released mechanically from tissue and stored at -70 °C as pellets of roughly 9-32 million cells. A QIAsymphony instrument was used to extract genomic DNA from the frozen cell pellets. TCRB and TCRAD loci were amplified from a standardized quantity of quality-controlled genomic DNA using the immunoSEQ multiplex PCR assay. The amplicons spanned the V(D)J region and were long enough to cover the CDR3 and allow V and J genes to be identified. Amplicon sequencing was performed on an Illumina platform through the commercial immunoSEQ service. Primer bias and sequencing errors were corrected as previously described, and TCRAD and TCRB definitions were based on the IMGT database. The repertoires were analysed using immunoSEQ Analyzer 3.0 and VDJTools for basic statistics, V/J segment usage, diversity estimates, rarefaction and pairwise overlap. To estimate diversity, the Chao1, ChaoE, Efron-Thisted, Shannon and inverse Simpson indices were applied, and diversity was also estimated on datasets down-sampled to the smallest sample. Repertoire overlap was assessed by strict matching of CDR3 nucleotide sequence, V gene and J gene, and clustering was done by Jaccard-based multidimensional scaling. On average, roughly 810,000 unique TCRB clonotypes were obtained from thymus samples, compared with roughly 89,000 from blood samples.

The specimen was thymocytes. This receptor was identified in a girl under three years old with a congenital heart defect. Donor details come from another sample of the same person, matched by shared clones.

The nucleotides read TGTGCCAGCAGCCCGAGGGACAGTGCCCTTTCCTACGAGCAGTACTTC. It specifies CASSPRDSALSYEQYF. Rearrangement joined TRBV7-6 to TRBJ2-7, with 7 junctional bases fitting TRBD1. The CDR3, from cysteine to phenylalanine, totals 16 residues. CDR3 DNA is the only sequence kept; it has 48 bases, read in frame from the first base. Based on the germline V gene, the CDR1 and CDR2 sequences are SGHVS and FNYEAQ. Trimmed from V: 5 bases; trimmed from J: 1 base; junction bases lacking a gene match: 11.